A single sample is the source of the 27 T cell receptor beta chains below, sequenced in a study of T cell responses to AZD1222 COVID-19 vaccine. TCRdb's table, derived via immunoSEQ multiplex PCR, lists solely in-frame clones and lacks some. The profile covers 130,000 or so clones, with approximately 93% appearing a single time and 0.9% to 0.95% taken by the ten largest. The sample here was peripheral blood, taken on day 0 of AZD1222 vaccination. These receptors were taken from an adult in good health.

The chain recombines TRBV6-1 with TRBJ1-5; 8 bases match TRBD1. The CDR3 totals 19 residues. Germline CDR1 is MNHNS and CDR2 is SASEGT. Trimming at V came to 4 bases and at J to 0 bases, leaving 14 bases not matched to a gene. CDR3 protein: CASSGDRGYTDSSNQPQHF. The DNA for the CDR3 is TGTGCCAGCAGTGGTGACAGGGGATACACCGACTCTAGCAATCAGCCCCAGCATTTT.

The chain has TRBV5-4 and TRBJ1-1, with 7 bases fitting TRBD1. CDR3 length: 16 residues. Germline V gene lookup returns CDR1 SGHNT and CDR2 YYREEE (reference sequence). Trimming cost V 7 bases and J 0 bases; bases outside gene matches: 12. The CDR3 loop is CASRPGGRGMNTEAFF. CDR3 DNA: TGTGCCAGCCGCCCTGGTGGCAGGGGGATGAACACTGAAGCTTTCTTT.

V and J are TRBV5-8 and TRBJ2-7, with D tentatively TRBD1 or TRBD2 (5 bases each). V dropped 3 bases and J dropped 6 bases, with 10 bases sitting between them. The CDR3 has 12 amino acids. Germline-derived CDR1 and CDR2 are SGHTS and YDEGEE. The CDR3 loop is CASSSLGGEQYF. The CDR3 nucleotides are TGTGCCAGCAGCTCCCTTGGGGGCGAGCAGTACTTC.

CDR3 nucleotide sequence: TGTGCCAGCAGCGAGGGGACAGGACGAAACACTGAAGCTTTCTTT. Translated: CASSEGTGRNTEAFF. The genes are TRBV9 and TRBJ1-1; TRBD1 matches 8 bases. CDR3 size: 15 residues. The V segment lost 3 bases and the J segment 2 bases; nucleotides outside the gene matches: 6. Germline CDR1 reads SGDLS; CDR2 reads YYNGEE.

V and J are TRBV27 and TRBJ1-4, with a weak D call TRBD1 (5 bases). Germline V CDR1 and CDR2: MNHEY, SMNVEV (reference sequence). V lost 6 bases and J lost 8, with 16 bases in between. This CDR3 spans 14 amino acids. The DNA of the CDR3 is TGTGCCAGCAGGAATGGGGGGTCGGAGGAAAAACTGTTTTTT. It encodes CASRNGGSEEKLFF.

This chain uses TRBV9 with TRBJ1-2, with a tentative D call TRBD1 (6 bases). There are 14 residues in the CDR3. Looked up from germline, CDR1 is SGDLS and CDR2 is YYNGEE. The V end was cut by 0 bases, the J end by 4 bases, with 10 bases between. The CDR3 here is CASSVGDTSYGYTF. The CDR3, as DNA: TGTGCCAGCAGCGTAGGGGACACCTCCTATGGCTACACCTTC.

This sequence joins TRBV5-6 and TRBJ1-2; weak D call: TRBD1 (5 bases). Trimming shortened V by 4 bases and J by 4 bases, and 11 bases separated the two germline ends. Germline values: CDR1 SGHDT, CDR2 YYEEEE. This CDR3 comprises 13 residues. The CDR3 is CASSPGLSYGYTF. The CDR3 DNA follows: TGTGCCAGCAGCCCGGGACTCAGCTATGGCTACACCTTC.

The table lists this clone with a count of one. V gene TRBV29-1 combines with J gene TRBJ1-1; a weak D match, TRBD1 (5 bases). Germline-derived CDR1 and CDR2 are SQVTM and ANQGSEA. Trimming removed 5 bases at V and 3 bases at J, with 10 bases between. The CDR3 contains 12 residues. As DNA, the CDR3 is TGCAGCGTTTGGGGGATGGACACTGAAGCTTTCTTT. Encoded protein: CSVWGMDTEAFF.

The V and J genes are TRBV5-1 and TRBJ1-5; 7 bases agree with TRBD1. The CDR3 is 16 residues long. Per germline, CDR1 SGHRS and CDR2 YFSETQ. J was trimmed by 0 bases and V by 0 bases; bases with no gene match: 3. The CDR3 DNA follows: TGCGCCAGCAGCTTGGGCGACAGGGATAGCAATCAGCCCCAGCATTTT. Translating it yields CASSLGDRDSNQPQHF. Supplemented by reference TRBV5-1 and TRBJ1-5, the full variable domain reads KAGVTQTPRYLIKTRGQQVTLSCSPISGHRSVSWYQQTPGQGLQFLFEYFSETQRNKGNFPGRFSGRQFSNSRSEMNVSTLELGDSALYLCASSLGDRDSNQPQHFGDGTRLSIL.

Concerning this clone: Other DNA variants within this sample encode the same CDR3. The CDR3 DNA reads as TGTGCCAGCAGCTTAGATCCGAACACTGAAGCTTTCTTT. Encoded protein: CASSLDPNTEAFF. The chain has TRBV11-2 and TRBJ1-1; no clear D gene. The CDR3 contains 13 residues. V was cut by 0 bases and J by 1 base, with 3 bases left in between. In germline, CDR1 is SGHAT, CDR2 FQNNGV.

The J gene is TRBJ1-3, the V gene TRBV5-1, with 7 bases that match TRBD1. The germline gives CDR1 SGHRS, CDR2 YFSETQ. There are 14 residues in the CDR3. The ends lost 4 bases at V and 4 bases at J; junction bases unmatched: 5. CDR3: CASSATGNGNTIYF. The CDR3 bases are TGCGCCAGCAGCGCGACAGGGAACGGAAACACCATATATTTT. The variable domain in full, completed from reference TRBV5-1 and TRBJ1-3, reads KAGVTQTPRYLIKTRGQQVTLSCSPISGHRSVSWYQQTPGQGLQFLFEYFSETQRNKGNFPGRFSGRQFSNSRSEMNVSTLELGDSALYLCASSATGNGNTIYFGEGSWLTVV.

V usage is TRBV30 and J usage is TRBJ1-1, with D unresolved. In germline, CDR1 is GTSNPN, CDR2 SVGIG (reference sequence). V shed 2 bases and J shed 4 bases, with 11 bases lying between them. This CDR3 region has 13 residues. This CDR3 is CAWSIQEGTEAFF. The CDR3 nucleotides read TGTGCCTGGAGTATTCAGGAGGGCACTGAAGCTTTCTTT.

V usage is TRBV2 and J usage is TRBJ1-2; D may be TRBD1 (6 bases). Trimming removed 6 bases from V and 4 bases from J, with 15 bases in between. The CDR3 contains 14 residues. The V gene's germline CDR1 is SNHLY and CDR2 FYNNEI. For the CDR3, the DNA is TGTGCCAGCAGCAGACAGGTCGCCCCCTATGGCTACACCTTC. Its protein product is CASSRQVAPYGYTF.

The chain couples TRBV18 to TRBJ2-3, with 10 bases aligning to TRBD2. Germline assignment: CDR1 KGHSH and CDR2 LQKENI. The CDR3 runs 16 residues. After removal of 4 bases from V and 3 bases from J, the junction contained 7 bases not matched to a gene. The CDR3: CASSLGLAERTDTQYF. DNA for the CDR3: TGTGCCAGCTCACTTGGACTAGCGGAAAGAACAGATACGCAGTATTTT.

J is TRBJ1-2 and V is TRBV6-5; a possible D gene is TRBD1 (5 bases). The CDR3 loop spans 14 amino acids. CDR1 is MNHEY and CDR2 is SVGAGI in the germline V gene. The V gene lost 6 bases and the J gene lost 8 bases, with 19 bases spanning the gap. CDR3 protein: CASRRDWNLWGYTF. The DNA of the CDR3 is TGTGCCAGCAGAAGGGACTGGAACCTTTGGGGCTACACCTTC.

The chain uses TRBV12-5 and TRBJ1-1; TRBD1 agrees at 8 bases. Germline trimming cut 7 bases from V and 2 bases from J; bases unmatched to any gene: 12. This CDR3 comprises 16 residues. CDR1 and CDR2 from the germline V gene are LGHNT and FRNRAP. The CDR3 sequence: CASDPGGAGKNTEAFF. DNA for the CDR3: TGTGCTAGTGACCCAGGGGGCGCGGGGAAAAACACTGAAGCTTTCTTT.

The chain employs TRBV7-9 and TRBJ1-1; the D gene is possibly TRBD1 (5 bases). The CDR3 sequence is 14 residues long. Germline values: CDR1 SEHNR, CDR2 FQNEAQ (reference sequence). Trimming stripped 5 bases from V and 0 bases from J, with 10 bases between. The CDR3 DNA reads as TGTGCCAGCAGCCCCAGGGCGGTGAACACTGAAGCTTTCTTT. It codes for CASSPRAVNTEAFF.

The chain carries TRBV2 and TRBJ2-7; TRBD1 is a possible D gene (5 bases). CDR3 size: 14 residues. Per germline, CDR1 SNHLY and CDR2 FYNNEI. Trimming shortened V by 8 bases and J by 3 bases, and 17 bases separated the two germline ends. CDR3 in amino acids: CASATAEGNYEQYF. In nucleotides, the CDR3 is TGTGCCAGCGCGACAGCTGAAGGGAACTACGAGCAGTACTTC.

This clone has a handful of counts. The rearrangement joins TRBV6-5 to TRBJ2-5; possible D gene TRBD2, 7 bases. This CDR3 has 15 amino acids. Germline CDR1 is MNHEY and CDR2 is SVGAGI. Trimming stripped 0 bases from V and 5 bases from J, with 13 bases between. CDR3: CASSYSGGAGETQYF. CDR3 sequence (DNA): TGTGCCAGCAGTTACTCGGGGGGGGCCGGGGAGACCCAGTACTTC.

The chain joins TRBV6-6 to TRBJ1-5; 7 nucleotides agree with TRBD1. Germline V gene data show CDR1 as MNHNY and CDR2 as SVGAGI (reference sequence). The CDR3 is 14 amino acids. V shed 6 bases and J 7 bases; nucleotides not matched to a gene: 9. The CDR3 nucleotides read TGTGCCAGCAGCGAGGACAGGTGGGTGCAGCCCCAGCATTTT. Encoded protein: CASSEDRWVQPQHF.

In its sample, this clone was seen once. The chain is built from TRBV6-5 and TRBJ1-1; D is uncertain. Germline-derived CDR1 and CDR2 are MNHEY and SVGAGI. Deletions cut 0 bases from V and 1 base from J, with 12 bases between. The CDR3 spans 16 residues. This chain's CDR3 is CASSYSYGVGNTEAFF. The CDR3, as DNA: TGTGCCAGCAGTTACTCGTACGGGGTGGGGAACACTGAAGCTTTCTTT.

J is TRBJ1-2 and V is TRBV29-1; D unresolved. Trimming took off 4 bases at V and 8 bases at J, with 11 bases between the two ends. CDR1 and CDR2 from the germline V gene are SQVTM and ANQGSEA. CDR3 length: 11 residues. The CDR3 loop reads CSVGGRGGYTF. CDR3 nucleotides: TGCAGCGTTGGAGGGAGAGGGGGCTACACCTTC.

Note on this clone: The sample carries other DNA sequences with the same CDR3. CDR3 amino acids: CASSEGGQPQHF. CDR3 in DNA: TGTGCCAGCAGTGAGGGTGGGCAGCCCCAGCATTTT. This rearrangement joins TRBV2 to TRBJ1-5; D call uncertain. The V end lost 3 bases, the J end lost 7 bases, and 7 bases lay between the germline ends. Looked up from germline, CDR1 is SNHLY and CDR2 is FYNNEI. The CDR3 runs 12 residues.

V and J are TRBV19 and TRBJ1-2; D gene unclear. Germline assignment: CDR1 LNHDA and CDR2 SQIVND (reference sequence). The CDR3 runs to 13 residues. Trimming removed 5 bases at V and 1 base at J, with 8 bases between. CDR3 coding DNA: TGTGCCAGTAGTCCCCCCAGTAACTATGGCTACACCTTC. It yields the protein CASSPPSNYGYTF. Looking up the rest from reference TRBV19 and TRBJ1-2 gives the full variable domain: DGGITQSPKYLFRKEGQNVTLSCEQNLNHDAMYWYRQDPGQGLRLIYYSQIVNDFQKGDIAEGYSVSREKKESFPLTVTSAQKNPTAFYLCASSPPSNYGYTFGSGTRLTVV.

The chain is built from TRBV5-4 and TRBJ1-2; D gene unclear. The CDR3 spans 11 residues. From germline, CDR1 is SGHNT and CDR2 YYREEE (reference sequence). Trimming took off 2 bases at V and 13 bases at J, with 12 bases between the two ends. The CDR3 coding sequence is TGTGCCAGCAGCTTAGGACCTGAGGGCACCTTC. Amino acid sequence: CASSLGPEGTF.

The chain is built from TRBV6-5 and TRBJ2-7; D gene ambiguous. With 1 base removed from V and 2 bases from J, the gap between germline ends came to 6 bases. In germline, CDR1 is MNHEY, CDR2 SVGAGI. The CDR3 is 13 amino acids. CDR3 residues: CASSYWPPYEQYF. CDR3 DNA: TGTGCCAGCAGTTACTGGCCCCCCTACGAGCAGTACTTC.

V is TRBV5-1 and J is TRBJ2-1, with TRBD2 matching 8 bases. The CDR3 has 17 amino acids. The trim removed 0 bases at V and 7 bases at J, leaving 12 bases unmatched. The V gene's germline CDR1 is SGHRS and CDR2 YFSETQ. The CDR3 is CASSLARDSGVWNEQFF. CDR3 nucleotide sequence: TGCGCCAGCAGCTTGGCCCGGGATAGCGGGGTTTGGAATGAGCAGTTCTTC. Combining the CDR3 with reference TRBV5-1 and TRBJ2-1 gives the whole variable domain KAGVTQTPRYLIKTRGQQVTLSCSPISGHRSVSWYQQTPGQGLQFLFEYFSETQRNKGNFPGRFSGRQFSNSRSEMNVSTLELGDSALYLCASSLARDSGVWNEQFFGPGTRLTVL.